One sample yielded the 20 T cell receptor beta chains listed below, sequenced in a study of blood T cell repertoires in COVID-19. Repertoires were generated with immunoSEQ multiplex PCR, while TCRdb's copy carries only in-frame clones and drops some. The sample has about 130,000 clones; over 85% are singletons. Sequenced sample: peripheral blood. These receptors were collected from a man over 45 with active COVID-19.

The chain links TRBV29-1 to TRBJ1-1, with D maybe TRBD1 (6 bases). The germline gives CDR1 SQVTM, CDR2 ANQGSEA. This CDR3 contains 10 residues. V lost 6 bases, J lost 8 bases, and 10 bases lay in between. CDR3 in amino acids: CSVAGAEAFF. Written as DNA, the CDR3 is TGCAGCGTCGCGGGGGCCGAAGCTTTCTTT.

The chain is built from TRBV30 and TRBJ1-4; 8 bases match TRBD1. The ends lost 0 bases at V and 4 bases at J; junction bases unmatched: 4. In germline, CDR1 is GTSNPN, CDR2 SVGIG (reference sequence). This CDR3 comprises 15 residues. The CDR3 DNA is TGTGCCTGGAGTGTAGGACAGGGTGGTAATGAAAAACTGTTTTTT. This translates into CAWSVGQGGNEKLFF.

CDR3: CASSYSFGTGDYGYTF. CDR3 DNA sequence: TGTGCCAGCAGTTACTCTTTTGGGACAGGGGACTATGGCTACACCTTC. The gene calls are TRBV6-5 and TRBJ1-2; 10 bases align to TRBD1. V was pared by 0 bases and J by 3 bases, with 4 bases of the junction left unmatched. CDR1 is MNHEY, CDR2 SVGAGI, per germline. The CDR3 has 16 amino acids.

V usage is TRBV27 and J usage is TRBJ2-3, with a weak D call TRBD2 (6 bases). CDR3 length: 16 amino acids. V shed 5 bases and J shed 2 bases, with 17 bases lying between them. Germline values: CDR1 MNHEY, CDR2 SMNVEV (reference sequence). The CDR3 nucleotides read TGTGCCAGCAGTCCCCTCGGGAGCGGAGACACAGATACGCAGTATTTT. This codes for CASSPLGSGDTDTQYF.

The J gene is TRBJ1-4, the V gene TRBV28; D remains unclear. The V and J ends lost 6 bases and 3 bases respectively, with 11 bases between them. The V gene's germline CDR1 is MDHEN and CDR2 SYDVKM. CDR3 size: 14 residues. The CDR3 region has the DNA TGTGCCAGCAGAAGATATCGGGCTAATGAAAAACTGTTTTTT. Amino acid sequence: CASRRYRANEKLFF.

V gene TRBV7-8 combines with J gene TRBJ2-5, with a possible D match to TRBD2 (6 bases). Trimming cost V 2 bases and J 2 bases, with 18 bases left between them. Looked up from germline, CDR1 is SGHVS and CDR2 is FQNEAQ. CDR3 length: 17 amino acids. CDR3 protein: CASSLTEGRRGQETQYF. The DNA of the CDR3 is TGTGCCAGCAGCTTAACCGAGGGGAGGAGGGGACAAGAGACCCAGTACTTC.

The genes are TRBV6-5 and TRBJ2-7, with TRBD2 matching 7 bases. The V and J ends lost 8 bases and 2 bases, in that order; junction bases with no gene match: 12. The CDR3 is 15 amino acids. Germline loops: CDR1 MNHEY, CDR2 SVGAGI. CDR3 in DNA: TGTGCCAGCCTTCTCGATTCTAGCGGAACCTACGAGCAGTACTTC. Its protein is CASLLDSSGTYEQYF.

The V gene is TRBV10-1, the J gene TRBJ2-3, with TRBD2 matching over 11 bases. This CDR3 contains 15 residues. CDR1 is WNHNN, CDR2 SYGVQD, per germline (reference sequence). V shed 5 bases and J 0 bases; nucleotides not matched to a gene: 1. The CDR3 nucleotides read TGCGCCAGCAGTCCTAGCGGGAGGAGCACAGATACGCAGTATTTT. This codes for CASSPSGRSTDTQYF.

The chain links TRBV6-5 to TRBJ1-1; D is possibly TRBD1 (5 bases). Trimming took 7 bases from V and 2 from J, leaving 17 bases between them. CDR1 and CDR2 from the germline V gene are MNHEY and SVGAGI. The CDR3 loop spans 15 amino acids. This chain's CDR3 is CASNWGVRGNTEAFF. The CDR3 DNA follows: TGTGCCAGCAACTGGGGGGTGAGGGGTAACACTGAAGCTTTCTTT.

The V call is TRBV9, the J call TRBJ2-2; weak D call: TRBD1 (5 bases). Germline CDR1 SGDLS, CDR2 YYNGEE. The V gene lost 2 bases and the J gene lost 2 bases, with 7 bases spanning the gap. The CDR3 spans 14 residues. The CDR3 is CASSVDSNTGELFF. CDR3 nucleotides: TGTGCCAGCAGCGTTGACAGCAACACCGGGGAGCTGTTTTTT.

The rearrangement joins TRBV7-9 to TRBJ1-6; a weak D match, TRBD1 (5 bases). This CDR3 spans 17 amino acids. Per germline, CDR1 SEHNR and CDR2 FQNEAQ (reference sequence). V was shortened by 5 bases and J by 9 bases, with 23 bases between the two germline ends. The CDR3 here is CASSRLEGPTWSSPLHF. Here the CDR3 DNA reads TGTGCCAGCAGCCGCCTGGAGGGGCCGACCTGGAGTTCACCCCTCCACTTT.

The chain has TRBV2 and TRBJ1-2, with 7 bases fitting TRBD1. The CDR3 sequence is 13 residues long. The V gene's germline CDR1 is SNHLY and CDR2 FYNNEI. The V and J ends lost 8 bases and 2 bases, in that order; junction bases with no gene match: 5. CDR3 sequence reads: CASEGQLNYGYTF. The CDR3 nucleotides are TGTGCCAGCGAGGGACAGCTCAACTATGGCTACACCTTC.

V and J are TRBV5-4 and TRBJ2-5; D is uncertain. Germline V gives CDR1 SGHNT, CDR2 YYREEE (reference sequence). The CDR3 has 13 amino acids. Trimming removed 0 bases from V and 2 bases from J, with 5 bases in between. CDR3: CASSLAQQETQYF. DNA for the CDR3: TGTGCCAGCAGCTTGGCCCAGCAAGAGACCCAGTACTTC.

The rearrangement links TRBV2 to TRBJ2-7; D may be TRBD1 (6 bases). V was pared by 6 bases and J by 4 bases, with 22 bases between. This CDR3 is 16 amino acids long. Germline lookup yields CDR1 SNHLY and CDR2 FYNNEI. CDR3 coding DNA: TGTGCCAGCAGGGGCCGTGGCAGGGGAAATAAGTACGAGCAGTACGTC. It is translated as CASRGRGRGNKYEQYV.

The rearrangement joins TRBV14 to TRBJ1-1; D is unclear. This CDR3 has 14 amino acids. The germline V gene encodes CDR1 SGHDN and CDR2 FVKESK. Trimming removed 0 bases at V and 2 bases at J, with 7 bases between. The CDR3 protein is CASSQELSNTEAFF. CDR3 in DNA: TGTGCCAGCAGCCAAGAGTTGAGTAACACTGAAGCTTTCTTT.

This chain links TRBV20-1 with TRBJ2-1; D is undetermined. The CDR3 has 11 amino acids. Per germline, CDR1 DFQATT and CDR2 SNEGSKA (reference sequence). The V end lost 0 bases, the J end lost 9 bases, and 6 bases lay between the germline ends. CDR3: CSARDGGEQFF. Written as DNA, the CDR3 is TGCAGTGCTAGAGACGGTGGTGAGCAGTTCTTC.

The V and J genes are TRBV7-9 and TRBJ1-1, with D perhaps matching TRBD1 (6 bases). This CDR3 is 14 amino acids long. Germline V gene lookup returns CDR1 SEHNR and CDR2 FQNEAQ (reference sequence). Deletions cut 5 bases from V and 7 bases from J, with 17 bases between. The CDR3 sequence is CASSPLQGTGEAFF. Here the CDR3 DNA reads TGTGCCAGCAGCCCCTTACAGGGAACGGGTGAAGCTTTCTTT.

A single count supports this clone. This chain connects TRBV25-1 to TRBJ1-2; maybe TRBD1 (6 bases). CDR3 length: 16 residues. Germline V gene sequence: CDR1 MGHDK, CDR2 SYGVNS. The germline V and J ends were trimmed by 5 bases and 7 bases, with 23 bases remaining between them. The CDR3 bases are TGTGCCAGCAGTTCAAAATCCGGGACGGCCAGGGGTGGCTACACCTTC. This gives the protein CASSSKSGTARGGYTF.

The chain links TRBV9 to TRBJ1-5; D unresolved. Germline CDR1 reads SGDLS; CDR2 reads YYNGEE. With 0 bases removed from V and 1 base from J, the gap between germline ends came to 5 bases. CDR3 length equals 14 residues. This chain's CDR3 is CASSVGQSNQPQHF. The CDR3 nucleotides are TGTGCCAGCAGCGTAGGCCAGAGCAATCAGCCCCAGCATTTT.

V usage is TRBV3-1 (or the pseudogene TRBV3-2) and J usage is TRBJ1-1, with 10 bases identical to TRBD1. The junction had 9 bases not matched to a gene; V was cut back by 0 bases and J by 2 bases. In germline, CDR1 is LGHDT, CDR2 YNNKEL (reference sequence). The CDR3 totals 18 residues. In DNA form, the CDR3 reads TGTGCCAGCAGCCAAGACCGGCGGGACAGGGGAGTTAACACTGAAGCTTTCTTT. Translated, it gives CASSQDRRDRGVNTEAFF.